What follows are 16 T cell receptor beta chains derived from one specimen sequenced in a study of cytomegalovirus exposure and HLA in healthy donors. The data were produced by immunoSEQ multiplex PCR, yet TCRdb's version contains in-frame clones alone and is incomplete. This sample carries over 150,000 clones, about nine tenths of them seen once, and the ten largest clones take 4% to 5%. Sample: PBMCs. Receptors were obtained from a young man in good health and CMV-seropositive.

J is TRBJ1-2 and V is TRBV27, with 7 nucleotides matching TRBD1. Germline CDR1 reads MNHEY; CDR2 reads SMNVEV (reference sequence). V shed 4 bases and J 8 bases; nucleotides not matched to a gene: 10. CDR3 length: 14 residues. The CDR3 loop reads CASSSPDRVGGYTF. CDR3 DNA: TGTGCCAGCAGTTCTCCCGACAGGGTTGGAGGCTACACCTTC.

J is TRBJ2-7 and V is TRBV19; 7 nucleotides line up with TRBD2. Germline loops: CDR1 LNHDA, CDR2 SQIVND (reference sequence). This CDR3 has 17 residues. V was pared by 4 bases and J by 1 base, with 13 bases of the junction left unmatched. This CDR3 is CASSTPPKAGPSYEQYF. CDR3 nucleotide sequence: TGTGCCAGTAGTACCCCCCCGAAAGCGGGACCGTCCTACGAGCAGTACTTC. The full variable domain, completed using reference TRBV19 and TRBJ2-7, is DGGITQSPKYLFRKEGQNVTLSCEQNLNHDAMYWYRQDPGQGLRLIYYSQIVNDFQKGDIAEGYSVSREKKESFPLTVTSAQKNPTAFYLCASSTPPKAGPSYEQYFGPGTRLTVT.

This chain links TRBV5-1 with TRBJ2-5, with TRBD1 matching 9 bases. CDR1 SGHRS and CDR2 YFSETQ come from the germline V gene. V trimming: 4 bases; J trimming: 5 bases; junction bases outside the gene matches: 9. This CDR3 is 15 amino acids long. CDR3 nucleotides: TGCGCCAGCAGCCACGGACAGGGGAAGTTGGAGACCCAGTACTTC. It encodes CASSHGQGKLETQYF.

The chain employs TRBV28 and TRBJ1-2; tentative D call: TRBD1 (5 bases). V dropped 4 bases and J dropped 8 bases, with 17 bases sitting between them. Germline CDR1 MDHEN, CDR2 SYDVKM. This CDR3 contains 14 residues. The CDR3 spells CASSSSGTFLGYTF. CDR3 DNA sequence: TGTGCCAGCAGTTCCTCCGGGACTTTTTTAGGCTACACCTTC.

The J gene is TRBJ2-7, the V gene TRBV19; TRBD1 matches 9 bases. CDR1 LNHDA and CDR2 SQIVND come from the germline V gene (reference sequence). The CDR3 totals 15 residues. The trim removed 5 bases at V and 3 bases at J, leaving 8 bases unmatched. For the CDR3, the DNA is TGTGCCAGTAGTGAGCCGGGACAGGGCTACTACGAGCAGTACTTC. As protein: CASSEPGQGYYEQYF.

In its sample, this clone was seen once. The V and J genes are TRBV12-5 and TRBJ2-1; D is unclear. Trimming pared 2 bases from V and 4 bases from J, leaving 6 bases between. The CDR3 is 13 residues long. Germline V lookup: CDR1 LGHNT, CDR2 FRNRAP. In DNA, the CDR3 is TGTGCTAGTGGTTTGTCACTTTACAATGAGCAGTTCTTC. Its translation is CASGLSLYNEQFF.

The chain couples TRBV19 to TRBJ2-7, with 7 bases aligning to TRBD2. Germline trimming cut 4 bases from V and 0 bases from J; bases unmatched to any gene: 9. The germline CDR1 and CDR2 sequences are LNHDA and SQIVND (reference sequence). The CDR3 extends over 16 amino acids. The CDR3 nucleotides are TGTGCCAGTAGTAGAGGTTGGGGCGGGAGCTCCTACGAGCAGTACTTC. Its translation is CASSRGWGGSSYEQYF.

The chain employs TRBV7-9 and TRBJ1-4; no clear D. CDR3 length equals 14 residues. The V and J ends lost 2 bases and 0 bases respectively, with 4 bases between them. Per the germline V gene, CDR1 is SEHNR and CDR2 is FQNEAQ (reference sequence). CDR3 bases: TGTGCCAGCAGCTTAAGAGCAACTAATGAAAAACTGTTTTTT. This translates into CASSLRATNEKLFF. The variable domain in full, completed from reference TRBV7-9 and TRBJ1-4, reads DTGVSQNPRHKITKRGQNVTFRCDPISEHNRLYWYRQTLGQGPEFLTYFQNEAQLEKSRLLSDRFSAERPKGSFSTLEIQRTEQGDSAMYLCASSLRATNEKLFFGSGTQLSVL.

V and J are TRBV7-8 and TRBJ2-1; TRBD2 is a possible D gene (6 bases). Germline CDR1 SGHVS, CDR2 FQNEAQ. This CDR3 spans 14 amino acids. Trimming shortened V by 4 bases and J by 4 bases, and 11 bases separated the two germline ends. CDR3 sequence: CASSSHGSYNEQFF. In DNA form, the CDR3 reads TGTGCCAGCAGCTCCCACGGGAGTTACAATGAGCAGTTCTTC.

The chain links TRBV9 to TRBJ1-1; 7 bases are shared with TRBD1. This CDR3 is 18 amino acids long. CDR1 is SGDLS, CDR2 YYNGEE, per germline. Trimming took 4 bases from V and 4 from J; bases not matched to a gene: 19. The CDR3 sequence is CASSNSPGVRGLATEAFF. CDR3 DNA sequence: TGTGCCAGCAGCAATAGTCCAGGTGTCAGGGGGTTGGCCACTGAAGCTTTCTTT.

This clone occurred a few times. The chain is built from TRBV19 and TRBJ2-7, with TRBD2 matching over 9 bases. J lost 6 bases, V lost 6 bases, and 6 bases had no gene match. The CDR3 totals 13 residues. CDR1 is LNHDA, CDR2 SQIVND, per germline (reference sequence). As DNA, the CDR3 is TGTGCCAGTAGCGAGGGACTAGCCACCGAGCAGTACTTC. Translated: CASSEGLATEQYF.

V is TRBV6-5 and J is TRBJ2-7; possibly TRBD2 for D (6 bases). This CDR3 contains 14 residues. Germline-derived CDR1 and CDR2 are MNHEY and SVGAGI. V lost 5 bases, J lost 6 bases, and 17 bases lay in between. CDR3 DNA sequence: TGTGCCAGCAGTCTACTCGGGGGTAATCTCGAGCAGTACTTC. This codes for CASSLLGGNLEQYF.

This chain connects TRBV2 to TRBJ1-2; the D is unclear. Trimming pared 7 bases from V and 8 bases from J, leaving 17 bases between. Germline V gives CDR1 SNHLY, CDR2 FYNNEI. The CDR3 has 13 amino acids. As DNA, the CDR3 is TGTGCCAGCATATCTAGAGCCGAACAAGGCTACACCTTC. As protein: CASISRAEQGYTF.

This chain links TRBV6-5 with TRBJ2-6; unclear D gene. Trimming pared 8 bases from V and 4 bases from J, leaving 12 bases between. The germline V gene has CDR1 MNHEY and CDR2 SVGAGI. This CDR3 has 14 amino acids. In DNA, the CDR3 is TGTGCCAGCGCAATTCCTGGCGGGGCCAACGTCCTGACTTTC. Protein sequence: CASAIPGGANVLTF.

The chain combines TRBV28 with TRBJ1-5, with D tentatively TRBD1 (6 bases). The CDR3 covers 13 residues. V was trimmed by 5 bases and J by 3 bases, leaving 8 bases between them. The germline gives CDR1 MDHEN, CDR2 SYDVKM. In nucleotides, the CDR3 is TGTGCCAGCAGTCGGGACACCAATCAGCCCCAGCATTTT. As protein: CASSRDTNQPQHF.

V gene TRBV6-6 combines with J gene TRBJ1-1; possible D gene TRBD1, 5 bases. This CDR3 is built from 15 residues. V was trimmed by 2 bases and J by 1 base, leaving 11 bases between them. From germline, CDR1 is MNHNY and CDR2 SVGAGI (reference sequence). CDR3 residues: CASSYILGGNTEAFF. CDR3 in DNA: TGTGCCAGCAGTTACATCTTGGGGGGGAACACTGAAGCTTTCTTT.